This section outlines one T cell receptor (beta chain) sequence together with its context. All patients relapsed after autologous stem cell transplantation, and brentuximab vedotin exposure varied. Germline CDR1 MNHEY, CDR2 SMNVEV (reference sequence). The CDR3 is 14 amino acids. V dropped 10 bases and J dropped 4; count of bases not matched to a gene: 13. These data belong to a study of PD-1 blockade in classical Hodgkin lymphoma. Clones were read by immunoSEQ multiplex PCR, and TCRdb kept only the in-frame ones, dropping some. The data hold tens of thousands of clones, with more than 75% observed a single time.

The chain has TRBV27 and TRBJ2-7, with 7 positions matching TRBD1. The receptor was derived from a human donor with classical Hodgkin lymphoma. The material sequenced was peripheral blood mononuclear cells (PBMCs), taken at baseline. This CDR3 reads CATEGAGKPYEQYF. The CDR3 DNA reads as TGTGCCACCGAGGGGGCAGGAAAGCCATACGAGCAGTACTTC.